The clone carrying this TCR beta chain was counted at least ten times. CDR1 is LNHDA and CDR2 is SQIVND in the germline V gene (reference sequence). Trimming took off 1 base at V and 12 bases at J, with 13 bases between the two ends. CDR3 length equals 14 residues. TCRdb re-called the PCR reads through MiXCR, storing one row per CDR3 protein. In the table there are 550,000 to 750,000 distinct CDR3 sequences, just under 20% of which are singletons. This sample was taken from a study of molecular identifiers for immune sequencing clone quantification. Background on the study: For replicates, RNA isolated from about 19,000 or 110,000 naive CD8 cells was divided into five portions, of which four were sequenced.

The receptor was isolated from a human donor in good health. Some libraries in this study had Jurkat cell RNA spiked in. The V call is TRBV19, the J call TRBJ2-6, with D possibly being TRBD1 (5 bases). The sample was naive CD8+ T cells from blood, with Jurkat cell RNA spiked in. Subset defined: FACS-sorted CD8+CD4-CCR7+CD45RA+ naive T cells. DNA for the CDR3: TGTGCCAGTAGTATAGTAAGGGGTGATAGCGTCCTGACTTTC. It specifies CASSIVRGDSVLTF.